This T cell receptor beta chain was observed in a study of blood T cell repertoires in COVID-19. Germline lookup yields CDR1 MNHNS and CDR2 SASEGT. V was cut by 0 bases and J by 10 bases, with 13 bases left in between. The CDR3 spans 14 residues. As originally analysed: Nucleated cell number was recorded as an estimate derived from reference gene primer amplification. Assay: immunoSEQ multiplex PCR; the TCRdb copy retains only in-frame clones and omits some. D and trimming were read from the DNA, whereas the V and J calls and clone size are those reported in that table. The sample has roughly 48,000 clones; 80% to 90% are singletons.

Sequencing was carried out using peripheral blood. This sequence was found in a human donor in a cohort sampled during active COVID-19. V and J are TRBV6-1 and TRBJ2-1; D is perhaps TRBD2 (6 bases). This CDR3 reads CASSEAPGRGEQFF. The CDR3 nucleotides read TGTGCCAGCAGTGAAGCGCCCGGGCGGGGAGAGCAGTTCTTC.